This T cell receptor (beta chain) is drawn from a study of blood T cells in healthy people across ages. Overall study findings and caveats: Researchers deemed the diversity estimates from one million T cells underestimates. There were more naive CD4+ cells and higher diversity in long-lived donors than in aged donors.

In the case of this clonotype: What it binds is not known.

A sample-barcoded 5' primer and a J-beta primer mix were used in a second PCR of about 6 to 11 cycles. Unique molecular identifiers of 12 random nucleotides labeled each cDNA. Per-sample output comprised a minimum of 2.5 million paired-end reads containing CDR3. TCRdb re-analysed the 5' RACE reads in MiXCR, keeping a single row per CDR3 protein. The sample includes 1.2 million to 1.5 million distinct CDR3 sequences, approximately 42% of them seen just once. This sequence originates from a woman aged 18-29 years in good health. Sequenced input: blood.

CDR3 nucleotide sequence: TGTGCCAGCAGCTTAAGGGCAGGAACTCTCCACTTT. Translated, it gives CASSLRAGTLHF. The rearrangement links TRBV7-2 to TRBJ1-6; D remains ambiguous. The CDR3 has 12 amino acids. The germline CDR1 and CDR2 sequences are SGHTA and FQGNSA. V was trimmed by 2 bases and J by 16 bases, leaving 12 bases between them. The full variable domain, completed using reference TRBV7-2 and TRBJ1-6, is GAGVSQSPSNKVTEKGKDVELRCDPISGHTALYWYRQSLGQGLEFLIYFQGNSAPDKSGLPSDRFSAERTGGSVSTLTIQRTQQEDSAVYLCASSLRAGTLHFGNGTRLTVT.